This is a list of T cell receptor beta chains from one sample in a study of OX40 agonist ivuxolimab in advanced cancers. Only in-frame clones appear in the TCRdb table, and some are missing; sequencing was by immunoSEQ multiplex PCR. This sample's table reports approximately 30 clones. Sampling was performed in a trial of the OX40 agonist ivuxolimab. These receptors were obtained from an adult with an advanced solid tumor such as melanoma, head and neck, liver or kidney cancer. Both conserved end residues are part of each CDR3. D genes are given only for firm matches. The listing skips clone size in some rows; elsewhere it reads once, few, many or a size class.

>TRBJ2-7|NA|TRBD2|TRBV11-3
TGTGCCAGCAGCTTGGAGCGGGGATCCTACGAGCAGTACTTC
CASSLERGSYEQYF
>TRBJ2-2|NA|NA|TRBV11-3
TGTGCCAGCAGCTTGTCAGTGAACACCGGGGAGCTGTTTTTT
CASSLSVNTGELFF
>TRBJ1-4|NA|TRBD1|TRBV19
TGTGCCAGTAGTTTAGGACAGGGCAGGACTGAAAAACTGTTTTTT
CASSLGQGRTEKLFF
>TRBJ1-2|NA|NA|TRBV14
TGTGCCAGCAGCCAAGTCGATGCAGGCTATGGCTACACCTTC
CASSQVDAGYGYTF
>TRBJ2-1|NA|NA|TRBV11-3
TGTGCCAGCAGCCCCCAAGGGTCCCACAATGAGCAGTTCTTC
CASSPQGSHNEQFF
>TRBJ2-5|NA|NA|TRBV18
TGTGCCAGCTCACCGATCGGCACAGAGACCCAGTACTTC
CASSPIGTETQYF
>TRBJ1-1|few|NA|TRBV11-3
TGTGCCAGCAGCTTAGTGGTGTGGGTGAACACTGAAGCTTTCTTT
CASSLVVWVNTEAFF
>TRBJ2-5|once|NA|TRBV14
TGTGCCAGCAGCTACGCGGGGCTTGGAGAGACCCAGTACTTC
CASSYAGLGETQYF
>TRBJ2-5|NA|NA|TRBV19
TGTGCCAGTAGACTAGCAGGAGAGACCCAGTACTTC
CASRLAGETQYF
>TRBJ2-7|NA|NA|TRBV19
TGTGCCAGTAGTACCCGTGCGGAGGGCGAGCAGTACTTC
CASSTRAEGEQYF
>TRBJ2-7|NA|NA|TRBV6-8
TGTGCCATCAGTAACCAGGGATCCGAGCAGTACTTC
CAISNQGSEQYF
>TRBJ2-5|NA|TRBD1|TRBV11-3
TGTGCCAGCAGCTTAGGGATACAGGGGGCGGAGACCCAGTACTTC
CASSLGIQGAETQYF